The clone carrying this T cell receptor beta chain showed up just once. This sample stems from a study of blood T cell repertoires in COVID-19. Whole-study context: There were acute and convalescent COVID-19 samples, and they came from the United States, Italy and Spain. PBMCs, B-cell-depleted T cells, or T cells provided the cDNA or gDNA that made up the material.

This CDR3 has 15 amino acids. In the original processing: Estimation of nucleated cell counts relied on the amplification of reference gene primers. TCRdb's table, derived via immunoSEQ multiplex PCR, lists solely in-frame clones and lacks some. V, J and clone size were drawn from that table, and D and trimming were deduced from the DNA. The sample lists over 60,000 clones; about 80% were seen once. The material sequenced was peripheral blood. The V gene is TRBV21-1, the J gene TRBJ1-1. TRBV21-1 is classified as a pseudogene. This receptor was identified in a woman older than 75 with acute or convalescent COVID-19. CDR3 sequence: CASSKEGGLNTEAFF. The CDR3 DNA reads TGTGCCAGCAGCAAAGAGGGGGGGCTCAACACTGAAGCTTTCTTT.